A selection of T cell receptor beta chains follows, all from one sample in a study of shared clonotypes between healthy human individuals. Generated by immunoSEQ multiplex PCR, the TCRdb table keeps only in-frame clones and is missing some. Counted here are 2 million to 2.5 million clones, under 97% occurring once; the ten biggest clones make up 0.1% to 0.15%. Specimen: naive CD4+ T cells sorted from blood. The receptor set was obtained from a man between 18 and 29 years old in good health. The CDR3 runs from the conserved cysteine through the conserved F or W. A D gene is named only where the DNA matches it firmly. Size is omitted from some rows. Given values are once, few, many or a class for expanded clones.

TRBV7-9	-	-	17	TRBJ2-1	CASSSTRRVGPYNEQFF	TGTGCCAGCAGCTCCACCAGACGGGTTGGGCCCTACAATGAGCAGTTCTTC
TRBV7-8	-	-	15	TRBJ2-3	CASSLDSGARDTQYF	TGTGCCAGCAGCTTAGATTCTGGGGCGCGGGATACGCAGTATTTT
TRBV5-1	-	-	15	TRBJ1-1	CASSRLISSGTEAFF	TGCGCCAGCAGCCGTCTCATATCGTCCGGCACTGAAGCTTTCTTT
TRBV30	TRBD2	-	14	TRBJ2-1	CAWSASGGAYEQFF	TGTGCCTGGAGTGCATCCGGGGGGGCCTATGAGCAGTTCTTC
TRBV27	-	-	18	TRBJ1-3	CASSLLHPDSFSGNTIYF	TGTGCCAGCAGTCTGCTTCACCCCGACAGCTTCTCTGGAAACACCATATATTTT
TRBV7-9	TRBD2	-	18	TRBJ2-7	CASSSLSSGRSPGAEQYF	TGTGCCAGCAGCTCCCTGTCTAGCGGGAGGTCTCCTGGGGCCGAGCAGTACTTC
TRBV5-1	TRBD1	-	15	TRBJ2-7	CASSQQPGQGFEQYF	TGCGCCAGCAGCCAGCAACCGGGACAGGGTTTCGAGCAGTACTTC
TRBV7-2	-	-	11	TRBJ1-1	CASSLREEAFF	TGTGCCAGCAGCTTAAGGGAGGAAGCTTTCTTT
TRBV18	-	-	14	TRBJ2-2	CASSPIDDTGELFF	TGTGCCAGCTCACCGATCGACGACACCGGGGAGCTGTTTTTT
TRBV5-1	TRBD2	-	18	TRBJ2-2	CASSFAIAGAVSTGELFF	TGCGCCAGCAGCTTCGCGATAGCGGGAGCAGTAAGCACCGGGGAGCTGTTTTTT
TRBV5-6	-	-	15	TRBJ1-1	CASRKKSAGNTEAFF	TGTGCCAGCAGAAAGAAAAGCGCTGGGAACACTGAAGCTTTCTTT
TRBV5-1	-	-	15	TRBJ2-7	CASSRLLGDSYEQYF	TGCGCCAGCAGCCGATTACTCGGGGACTCCTACGAGCAGTACTTC
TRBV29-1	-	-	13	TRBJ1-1	CSVSQAMNTEAFF	TGCAGCGTCTCACAGGCGATGAACACTGAAGCTTTCTTT
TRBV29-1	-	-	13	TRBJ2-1	CSVVWGSTNEQFF	TGCAGCGTTGTCTGGGGGAGTACGAATGAGCAGTTCTTC
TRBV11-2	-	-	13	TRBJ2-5	CASSRGTQETQYF	TGTGCCAGCAGCCGAGGGACACAAGAGACCCAGTACTTC
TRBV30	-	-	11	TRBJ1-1	CAWSHGLLAFF	TGTGCCTGGAGTCATGGACTGTTGGCTTTCTTT
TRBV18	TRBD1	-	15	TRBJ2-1	CASSRTGGDYNEQFF	TGTGCCAGCTCACGGACAGGGGGCGACTACAATGAGCAGTTCTTC
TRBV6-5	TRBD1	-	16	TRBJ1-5	CASSYKSTGTYQPQHF	TGTGCCAGCAGTTACAAGTCGACAGGGACCTATCAGCCCCAGCATTTT
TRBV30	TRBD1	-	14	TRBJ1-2	CAWSVLTLGGGYTF	TGTGCCTGGAGTGTACTAACATTAGGGGGCGGCTACACCTTC
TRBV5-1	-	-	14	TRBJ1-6	CASRSSRDNSPLHF	TGCGCCAGCAGAAGTTCCAGGGATAATTCACCCCTCCACTTT
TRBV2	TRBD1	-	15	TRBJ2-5	CASRRQGAYLETQYF	TGTGCCAGCAGGCGACAGGGGGCCTACCTGGAGACCCAGTACTTC
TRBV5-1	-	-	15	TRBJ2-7	CASSPYGTSPYEQYF	TGCGCCAGCAGCCCATACGGGACATCACCATACGAGCAGTACTTC
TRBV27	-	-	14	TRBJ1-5	CASSPGTGNQPQHF	TGTGCCAGCAGTCCCGGGACGGGCAATCAGCCCCAGCATTTT
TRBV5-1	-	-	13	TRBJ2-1	CASSLEQINEQFF	TGCGCCAGCAGCTTGGAGCAAATCAATGAGCAGTTCTTC
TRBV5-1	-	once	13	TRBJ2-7	CASSLEGEVEQYF	TGCGCCAGCAGCTTGGAGGGGGAAGTCGAGCAGTACTTC
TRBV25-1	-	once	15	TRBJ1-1	CASSESYRSNTEAFF	TGTGCCAGCAGTGAATCCTACAGGTCCAACACTGAAGCTTTCTTT
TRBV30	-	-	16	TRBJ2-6	CAWSASYRTGANVLTF	TGTGCCTGGAGTGCTAGTTACAGAACAGGGGCCAACGTCCTGACTTTC
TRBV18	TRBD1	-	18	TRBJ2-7	CASSPPGKQGPSSYEQYF	TGTGCCAGCTCACCACCAGGGAAACAGGGGCCAAGCTCCTACGAGCAGTACTTC
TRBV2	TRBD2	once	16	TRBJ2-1	CASSELGLAGRNEQFF	TGTGCCAGCAGTGAACTAGGGCTAGCGGGGAGGAATGAGCAGTTCTTC
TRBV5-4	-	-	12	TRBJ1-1	CASSLGGNEAFF	TGTGCCAGCAGCTTGGGGGGGAATGAAGCTTTCTTT
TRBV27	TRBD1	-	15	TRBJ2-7	CASSNSGTGFDEQYF	TGTGCCAGCAGTAACTCCGGGACAGGGTTCGACGAGCAGTACTTC
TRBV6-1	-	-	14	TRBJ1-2	CASSAQGPPYGYTF	TGTGCCAGCAGTGCCCAGGGGCCACCCTATGGCTACACCTTC
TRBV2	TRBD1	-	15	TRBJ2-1	CASSETGQGWNEQFF	TGTGCCAGCAGTGAAACGGGACAGGGTTGGAATGAGCAGTTCTTC
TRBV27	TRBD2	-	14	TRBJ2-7	CASSLSALAGEQYF	TGTGCCAGCAGTTTATCGGCCCTAGCGGGGGAGCAGTACTTC
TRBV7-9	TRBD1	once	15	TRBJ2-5	CASSAEQGVRETQYF	TGTGCCAGCAGCGCAGAACAGGGGGTACGGGAGACCCAGTACTTC
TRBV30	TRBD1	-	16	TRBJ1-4	CAWSVGQGMSNEKLFF	TGTGCCTGGAGTGTGGGACAGGGAATGTCTAATGAAAAACTGTTTTTT
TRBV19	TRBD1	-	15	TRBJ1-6	CATTSGTGINSPLHF	TGTGCCACCACATCCGGGACAGGGATTAATTCACCCCTCCACTTT
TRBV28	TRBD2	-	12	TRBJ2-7	CASSLTSGEQYF	TGTGCCAGCAGTTTGACTAGCGGCGAGCAGTACTTC
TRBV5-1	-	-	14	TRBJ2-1	CASGPNRARDEQFF	TGCGCCAGCGGCCCGAACAGGGCGCGGGATGAGCAGTTCTTC
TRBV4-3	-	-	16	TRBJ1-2	CASSQDFSGAHYGYTF	TGCGCCAGCAGCCAAGATTTTTCAGGGGCACACTATGGCTACACCTTC
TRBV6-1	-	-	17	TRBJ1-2	CASTDGGADGMGYGYTF	TGTGCCAGCACTGATGGGGGTGCTGACGGCATGGGGTATGGCTACACCTTC
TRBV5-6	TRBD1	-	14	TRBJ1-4	CASSAQGENEKLFF	TGTGCCAGCAGCGCACAGGGGGAGAATGAAAAACTGTTTTTT
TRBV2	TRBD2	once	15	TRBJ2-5	CASRASGGPFETQYF	TGTGCCAGCAGGGCAAGCGGGGGTCCCTTTGAGACCCAGTACTTC
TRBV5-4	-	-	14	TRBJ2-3	CASSLGALGVTQYF	TGTGCCAGCAGCTTGGGGGCCTTAGGGGTTACGCAGTATTTT
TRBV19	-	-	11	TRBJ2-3	CASLSTDTQYF	TGTGCCAGTCTGAGCACAGATACGCAGTATTTT
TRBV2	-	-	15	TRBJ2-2	CASSELAANTGELFF	TGTGCCAGCAGTGAACTAGCCGCGAACACCGGGGAGCTGTTTTTT
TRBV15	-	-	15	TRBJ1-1	CATSRDQGMGTEAFF	TGTGCCACCAGCAGAGATCAGGGCATGGGCACTGAAGCTTTCTTT
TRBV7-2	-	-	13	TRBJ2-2	CASSYPRGGELFF	TGTGCCAGCAGCTACCCCCGGGGCGGGGAGCTGTTTTTT
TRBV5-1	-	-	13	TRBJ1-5	CASSSSLNQPQHF	TGCGCCAGCAGCTCCTCACTCAATCAGCCCCAGCATTTT
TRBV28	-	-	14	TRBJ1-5	CASSLLGPTQPQHF	TGTGCCAGCAGTTTGTTGGGCCCTACACAGCCCCAGCATTTT